This T cell receptor beta chain was captured by sequencing in a study of T cell repertoires in cytomegalovirus infection (dated by TCRdb to between 2018 and 2021). As for the study more broadly: The peptide stimulations were aimed at well-studied HLA-B-restricted epitopes as well as recently identified HLA-C-restricted CMV epitopes, whose presentation resists viral immunomodulation. Because public TCR beta signatures pointed to carriage of CMV infection together with the matching HLA type, the HLA type of each donor mattered for the analysis.

General study outcomes and caveats: The ex vivo response was dominated by HLA-C-restricted CMV-specific TCR beta clonotypes, which also provided the single most frequent clonotype in two of eight donors. In both this cohort and an independent cohort of some 380 donors, the cumulative frequency of public TCR beta family members distinguished carriers of CMV infection plus the relevant HLA type.

Based on the germline V gene, the CDR1 and CDR2 sequences are MNHNS and SASEGT. The junction shows trimming of 8 bases on V and 4 bases on J, plus 9 bases between the germline ends. From the cysteine through the phenylalanine, the CDR3 covers 12 amino acids. Only CDR3 DNA remains: 36 bases, in frame from the first base. The sample's treatment or condition label is to be understood as: in vitro stimulation with specific CMV peptide epitopes to enrich CMV-specific T cells. With regard to this clonotype: The target of this receptor is not known. No base qualities exist here, and no much larger clone lies one base off it.

Sequencer: Illumina HiSeq 1500. The public reads were run again by TCRdb, first through fastp at Q25 and then through MiXCR, and only productive beta chains were kept. Every distinct CDR3 protein forms one entry, paired with its most common genes and DNA. The sample includes under 850,000 distinct CDR3 sequences, with about 30% observed a single time. The ten most abundant clones make up approximately 18% of the sample. The receptor's source is a human donor in good health (CMV status not recorded). Some clones in this sample may be carry-over from other donors' samples. The V and J genes are TRBV6-1 and TRBJ2-1, with the D gene not clear enough to name. The sequencing here drew on cultured PBMCs, taken from culture after CMV antigen stimulation. The DNA sequence is as follows: TGTGCCAGCCGATTATCTTACAATGAGCAGTTCTTC. Translated, this gives CASRLSYNEQFF.